The following is a T cell receptor (beta chain) sequence with its context. Its antigen is undetermined. This entry is derived from a study of T cells in Graves' hyperthyroidism and ophthalmopathy. Study-level findings and limits: For ophthalmopathy, model prediction preceded onset by a median approximately 6 months. Researchers report that a 13 V-J model separated ophthalmopathy from stable hyperthyroidism.

Germline loops: CDR1 SNHLY, CDR2 FYNNEI. The germline V and J ends were trimmed by 6 bases and 4 bases, with 12 bases remaining between them. There are 13 residues in the CDR3. Each 10 ml fresh peripheral blood draw supplied the PBMCs. From RNA transcripts, TCR beta CDR3 regions were amplified. RT-PCR in the first round (using the HTBI primer set) targeted the TCR CDR3. TCRdb reprocessed the multiplex PCR reads with MiXCR, giving one entry per CDR3 protein. The sample carries roughly 720,000 distinct CDR3 sequences, 17% recorded once. The V and J genes are TRBV2 and TRBJ1-2, with D hard to call. This sequence was found in a man between 50 and 59 years old with Graves' hyperthyroidism. The sample taken for sequencing was blood. CDR3 in DNA: TGTGCCAGCAGCGCAGACATGGCCTATGGCTACACCTTC. The encoded protein is CASSADMAYGYTF.